This T cell receptor (beta chain) stems from a study of blood T cell repertoires in COVID-19. As for the study in general: Acute-phase and convalescent COVID-19 samples originated in the United States, Italy and Spain. T cells, B-cell-depleted T cells, or PBMCs provided the cDNA or gDNA that served as material.

The table came from immunoSEQ multiplex PCR; TCRdb's copy has only in-frame clones and leaves some out. In the table there are a few hundred thousand clones, approximately 90% of which are singletons. The CDR3 is 15 amino acids. CDR1 and CDR2 (germline): SGHRS, YFSETQ. J was trimmed by 6 bases and V by 4 bases; bases with no gene match: 6. The chain couples TRBV5-1 to TRBJ2-1; 11 bases align to TRBD1. Sequenced: peripheral blood. The sequence was obtained from a woman under 40 with active or convalescent COVID-19. CDR3 in amino acids: CASSPGQGVFNEQFF. CDR3 nucleotides: TGCGCCAGCAGCCCGGGACAGGGGGTATTCAATGAGCAGTTCTTC.